Detailed here is one TCR beta chain. The antigen is undetermined. It was with a sample-barcoded 5' primer and a J-beta primer mix that a second PCR of roughly 7 to 12 cycles was run. TCRdb used MiXCR to reprocess the 5' RACE reads, holding one entry per CDR3 protein. Among more than 650,000 distinct CDR3 sequences listed, less than 70% were seen once. This sample stems from a study of blood T cells in healthy people across ages. General study findings and limits: In the absence of known donor CMV status, changes in expanded clonotypes were possibly confounded. Getting older went along with TCR beta diversity per million T cells dropping roughly linearly. More naive CD4+ cells and higher diversity were found in long-lived than in aged donors.

This TCR came from an elderly man in good health. Material: blood.

The CDR3 spells CASSQDYGRINNRQFF. The CDR3 region has the DNA TGTGCCAGCAGCCAAGACTACGGGAGGATTAACAATCGGCAGTTCTTC. The chain couples TRBV3-1 to TRBJ2-1; 7 bases are shared with TRBD2. V lost 0 bases, J lost 12 bases, and 14 bases stayed unmatched. Germline CDR1 is LGHDT and CDR2 is YNNKEL (reference sequence). The CDR3 has 16 residues.